This entry concerns a single TCR beta chain. These data originate in a study of cytomegalovirus exposure and HLA in healthy donors. V dropped 4 bases and J dropped 2; count of bases not matched to a gene: 6. Germline V gene sequence: CDR1 SGHRS, CDR2 YFSETQ. The CDR3 loop spans 14 amino acids. PCR was performed using 60 Vbeta and 13 Jbeta primers. The assay was immunoSEQ multiplex PCR, and TCRdb's table has in-frame clones only and misses some. The table for this sample gives 34,000 or so clones. Specimen: PBMCs. The genes are TRBV5-1 and TRBJ2-7; 7 positions match TRBD1. The receptor's source is a woman aged 40-49 years in good health and CMV-seropositive. As DNA, the CDR3 is TGCGCCAGCAGCCGAGAGGGACAGACCTACGAGCAGTACTTC. This translates into CASSREGQTYEQYF. The full variable domain, its missing parts supplied by reference TRBV5-1 and TRBJ2-7, is KAGVTQTPRYLIKTRGQQVTLSCSPISGHRSVSWYQQTPGQGLQFLFEYFSETQRNKGNFPGRFSGRQFSNSRSEMNVSTLELGDSALYLCASSREGQTYEQYFGPGTRLTVT.